The rows below give T cell receptor beta chains drawn from one sample of a study of PD-L1 blockade in urothelial cancer. Method: immunoSEQ multiplex PCR; TCRdb's copy keeps in-frame clones and lacks some. The sample comprises about 76,000 clones, around 93% of which are singletons, and roughly 0.9% rests with the top ten. Sequencing was performed on PBMCs, taken around atezolizumab (anti-PD-L1) treatment. These receptors were obtained from a woman aged 80 or older with urothelial cancer. The CDR3 runs from the conserved cysteine through the conserved F or W. A D gene is named only where the DNA matches it firmly. Some rows have no size entry. The others give once, few or many, or a class for an expanded clone.

V gene	D gene	J gene	clone size	CDR3 DNA	CDR3 protein
TRBV5-6	TRBD2	TRBJ2-5	-	TGTGCCAGCAGCCCCAGGGGTAGCGGGAGTCTAGAGACCCAGTACTTC	CASSPRGSGSLETQYF
TRBV5-6	TRBD1	TRBJ2-2	-	TGTGCCAGCAGACGGGACAGGGTAGGCACCGGGGAGCTGTTTTTT	CASRRDRVGTGELFF
TRBV28	TRBD1	TRBJ2-7	-	TGTGCCAGCAGGTCGGGACAGGGAAGGACCGAGCAGTACTTC	CASRSGQGRTEQYF
TRBV4-2	-	TRBJ1-4	-	TGTGCCAGCAGCCAGATGGACTCATTGGGTCCTAAACTGTTTTTT	CASSQMDSLGPKLFF
TRBV2	-	TRBJ2-1	-	TGTGCCTCCTCAGGGCGGTACCCTTACAATGAGCAGTTCTTC	CASSGRYPYNEQFF
TRBV19	TRBD1	TRBJ1-1	-	TGTGCCAGTAAGGGACAGGGGTTCATGAACACTGAAGCTTTCTTT	CASKGQGFMNTEAFF
TRBV28	-	TRBJ1-4	-	TGTGCCGGGTGGGACACCTTTAATGAAAAACTGTTTTTT	CAGWDTFNEKLFF
TRBV4-2	TRBD2	TRBJ2-1	-	TGTGCCAGCAGCCAAGCGGAACTAGCGGGAGAGGGGAAACAGTTCTTC	CASSQAELAGEGKQFF
TRBV5-6	-	TRBJ2-7	-	TGTGCCAGCAGCTGGGGGGGCATAGCCGAGCAGTACTTC	CASSWGGIAEQYF
TRBV11-2	-	TRBJ2-7	-	TGTGCCAGCAGCTTAGAACCGGGGGTAGACGAGCAGTACTTC	CASSLEPGVDEQYF
TRBV6-1	-	TRBJ2-7	-	TGTGCCAGCAGAGCCGGACCTGGAGGTTACGAGCAGTACTTC	CASRAGPGGYEQYF
TRBV4-2	-	TRBJ2-7	once	TGTGCCAGCAGCCAAGAGGCCCAGCGTACACTCGGCTACGAGCAGTACTTC	CASSQEAQRTLGYEQYF
TRBV28	TRBD1	TRBJ2-3	-	TGTGCCAGCAGTTTGTACCAGGGGGCAGAGTCAGTCTATACGCAGTATTTT	CASSLYQGAESVYTQYF
TRBV28	-	TRBJ2-7	-	TGTGCCAGCAGTCTATTTAGCGGAACTAGCTCCTACGAGCAGTACTTC	CASSLFSGTSSYEQYF
TRBV27	-	TRBJ2-2	-	TGTGCCAGCAGTTTATACTGCACTTCCGGGGAGCTGTTTTTT	CASSLYCTSGELFF
TRBV6-4	TRBD2	TRBJ2-2	-	TGTGCCAGCAGTGAACTAGCGGGAGTTTCCGGGGAGCTGTTTTTT	CASSELAGVSGELFF
TRBV9	TRBD1	TRBJ1-2	-	TGTGCCAGCAGCCCCCGACAGGGAACAGCTAACTATGGCTACACCTTC	CASSPRQGTANYGYTF
TRBV7-8	-	TRBJ2-5	-	TGTGCCAGCAGCCCTTCGACTAGCAGGGGCCCGGAGACCCAGTACTTC	CASSPSTSRGPETQYF
TRBV7-8	TRBD1	TRBJ2-2	-	TGTGCCAGCACCCTGGGGACAGGGAACACCGGGGAGCTGTTTTTT	CASTLGTGNTGELFF
TRBV6-1	TRBD1	TRBJ2-7	-	TGTGCCAGTGTAACCGGGACAGCACTATACGAGCAGTACTTC	CASVTGTALYEQYF